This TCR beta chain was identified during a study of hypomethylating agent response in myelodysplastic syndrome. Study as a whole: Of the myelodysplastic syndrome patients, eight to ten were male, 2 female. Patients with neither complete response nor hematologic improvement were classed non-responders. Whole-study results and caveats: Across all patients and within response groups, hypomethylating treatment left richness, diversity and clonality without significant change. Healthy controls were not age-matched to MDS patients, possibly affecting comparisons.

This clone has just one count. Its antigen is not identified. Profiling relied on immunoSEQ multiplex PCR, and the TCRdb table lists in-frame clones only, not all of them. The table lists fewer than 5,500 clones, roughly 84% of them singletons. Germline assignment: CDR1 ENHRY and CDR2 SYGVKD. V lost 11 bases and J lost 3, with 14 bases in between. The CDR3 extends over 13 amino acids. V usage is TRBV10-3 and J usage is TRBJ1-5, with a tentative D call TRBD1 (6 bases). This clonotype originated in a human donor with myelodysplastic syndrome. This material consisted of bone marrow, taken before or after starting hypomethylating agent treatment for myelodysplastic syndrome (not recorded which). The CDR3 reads CAVKKGDNQPQHF. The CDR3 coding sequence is TGTGCCGTAAAAAAGGGGGACAATCAGCCCCAGCATTTT.